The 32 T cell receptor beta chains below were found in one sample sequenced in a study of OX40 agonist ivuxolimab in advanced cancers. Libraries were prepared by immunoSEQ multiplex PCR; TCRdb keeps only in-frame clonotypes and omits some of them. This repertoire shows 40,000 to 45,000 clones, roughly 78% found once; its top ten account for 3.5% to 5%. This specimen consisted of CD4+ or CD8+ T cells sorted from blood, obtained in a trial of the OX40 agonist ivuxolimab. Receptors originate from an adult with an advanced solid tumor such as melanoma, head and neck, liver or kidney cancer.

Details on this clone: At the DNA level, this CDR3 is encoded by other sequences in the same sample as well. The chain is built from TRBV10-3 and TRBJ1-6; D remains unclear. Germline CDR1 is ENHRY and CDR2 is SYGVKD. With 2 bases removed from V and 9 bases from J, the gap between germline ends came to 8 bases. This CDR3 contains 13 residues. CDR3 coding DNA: TGTGCCATCAGTGAGGATAGGGCTTCACCCCTCCACTTT. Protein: CAISEDRASPLHF.

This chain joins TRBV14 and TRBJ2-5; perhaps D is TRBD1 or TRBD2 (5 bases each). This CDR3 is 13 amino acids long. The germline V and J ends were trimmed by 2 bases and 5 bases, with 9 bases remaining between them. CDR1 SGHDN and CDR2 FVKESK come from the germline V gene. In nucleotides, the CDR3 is TGTGCCAGCAGCCAACCCGGGGCGGAGACCCAGTACTTC. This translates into CASSQPGAETQYF.

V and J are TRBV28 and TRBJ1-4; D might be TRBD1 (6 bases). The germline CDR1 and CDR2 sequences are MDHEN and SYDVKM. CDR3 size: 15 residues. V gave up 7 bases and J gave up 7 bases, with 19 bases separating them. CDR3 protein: CASTKIGGHLEKLFF. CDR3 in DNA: TGTGCCAGCACCAAAATCGGGGGACATCTTGAAAAACTGTTTTTT.

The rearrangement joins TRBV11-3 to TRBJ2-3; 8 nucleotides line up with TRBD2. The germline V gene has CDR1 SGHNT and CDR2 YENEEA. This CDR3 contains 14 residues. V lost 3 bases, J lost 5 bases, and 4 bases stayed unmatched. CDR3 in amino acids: CASSLGLVGDTQYF. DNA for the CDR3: TGTGCCAGCAGCTTGGGACTAGTCGGAGATACGCAGTATTTT. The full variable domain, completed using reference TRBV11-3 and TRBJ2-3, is EAGVVQSPRYKIIEKKQPVAFWCNPISGHNTLYWYLQNLGQGPELLIRYENEEAVDDSQLPKDRFSAERLKGVDSTLKIQPAELGDSAVYLCASSLGLVGDTQYFGPGTRLTVL.

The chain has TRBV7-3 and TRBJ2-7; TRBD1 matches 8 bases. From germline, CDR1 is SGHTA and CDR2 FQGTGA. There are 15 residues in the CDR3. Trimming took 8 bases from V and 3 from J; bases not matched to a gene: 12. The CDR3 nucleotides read TGTGCCAGCTCCCCGTCCGGACAGGGAATCTACGAGCAGTACTTC. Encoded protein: CASSPSGQGIYEQYF. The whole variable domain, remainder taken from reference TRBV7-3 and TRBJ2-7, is GAGVSQTPSNKVTEKGKYVELRCDPISGHTALYWYRQSLGQGPEFLIYFQGTGAADDSGLPNDRFFAVRPEGSVSTLKIQRTERGDSAVYLCASSPSGQGIYEQYFGPGTRLTVT.

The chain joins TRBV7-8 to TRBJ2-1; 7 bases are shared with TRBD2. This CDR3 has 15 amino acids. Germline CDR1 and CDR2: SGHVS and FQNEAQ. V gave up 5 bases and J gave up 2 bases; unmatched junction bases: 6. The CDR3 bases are TGTGCCAGCAGCCCTCCTAGCGGAACCTACAATGAGCAGTTCTTC. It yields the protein CASSPPSGTYNEQFF. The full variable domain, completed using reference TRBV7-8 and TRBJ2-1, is GAGVSQSPRYKVAKRGQDVALRCDPISGHVSLFWYQQALGQGPEFLTYFQNEAQLDKSGLPSDRFFAERPEGSVSTLKIQRTQQEDSAVYLCASSPPSGTYNEQFFGPGTRLTVL.

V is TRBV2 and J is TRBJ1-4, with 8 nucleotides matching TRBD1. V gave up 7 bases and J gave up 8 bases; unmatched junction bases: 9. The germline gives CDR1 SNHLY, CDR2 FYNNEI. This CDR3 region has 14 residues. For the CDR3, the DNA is TGTGCCAGCATAACGAGGACAGGGAGGGAAAAACTGTTTTTT. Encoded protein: CASITRTGREKLFF.

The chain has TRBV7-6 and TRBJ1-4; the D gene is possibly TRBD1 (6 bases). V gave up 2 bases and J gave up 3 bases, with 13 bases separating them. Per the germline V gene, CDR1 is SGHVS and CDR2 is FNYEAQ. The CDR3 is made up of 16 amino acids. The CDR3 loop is CASSLSSWGPNEKLFF. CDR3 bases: TGTGCCAGCAGCTTAAGCTCGTGGGGGCCTAATGAAAAACTGTTTTTT.

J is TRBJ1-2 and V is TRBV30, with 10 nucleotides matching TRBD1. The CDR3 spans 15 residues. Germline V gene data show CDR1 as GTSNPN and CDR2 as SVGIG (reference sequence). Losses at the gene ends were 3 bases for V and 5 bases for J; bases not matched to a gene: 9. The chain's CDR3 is CAWRVVGTGVYGYTF. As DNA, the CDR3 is TGTGCCTGGAGGGTTGTGGGGACAGGGGTGTATGGCTACACCTTC.

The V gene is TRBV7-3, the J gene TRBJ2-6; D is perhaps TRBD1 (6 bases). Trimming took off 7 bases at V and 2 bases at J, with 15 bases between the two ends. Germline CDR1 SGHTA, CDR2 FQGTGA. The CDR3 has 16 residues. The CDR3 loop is CASTPNPGAGANVLTF. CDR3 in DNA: TGTGCCAGCACCCCAAACCCAGGGGCTGGGGCCAACGTCCTGACTTTC. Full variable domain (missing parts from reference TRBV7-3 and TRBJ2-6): GAGVSQTPSNKVTEKGKYVELRCDPISGHTALYWYRQSLGQGPEFLIYFQGTGAADDSGLPNDRFFAVRPEGSVSTLKIQRTERGDSAVYLCASTPNPGAGANVLTFGAGSRLTVL.

The CDR3 region is CASSLRRGLNEQFF. The CDR3 DNA reads TGTGCCAGCAGCTTAAGGAGAGGGCTCAATGAGCAGTTCTTC. V is TRBV7-2 and J is TRBJ2-1; TRBD2 might be the D (5 bases). Trimming left V 2 bases short and J 6 bases short, with 11 bases between. This CDR3 has 14 residues. Germline V gene data show CDR1 as SGHTA and CDR2 as FQGNSA.

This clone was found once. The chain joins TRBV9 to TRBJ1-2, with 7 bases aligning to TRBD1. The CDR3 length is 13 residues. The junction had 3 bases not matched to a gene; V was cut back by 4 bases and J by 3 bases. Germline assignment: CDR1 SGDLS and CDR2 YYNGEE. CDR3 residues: CASSFTGDYGYTF. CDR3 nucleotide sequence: TGTGCCAGCAGCTTTACAGGGGACTATGGCTACACCTTC. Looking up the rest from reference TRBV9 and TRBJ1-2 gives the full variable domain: DSGVTQTPKHLITATGQRVTLRCSPRSGDLSVYWYQQSLDQGLQFLIQYYNGEERAKGNILERFSAQQFPDLHSELNLSSLELGDSALYFCASSFTGDYGYTFGSGTRLTVV.

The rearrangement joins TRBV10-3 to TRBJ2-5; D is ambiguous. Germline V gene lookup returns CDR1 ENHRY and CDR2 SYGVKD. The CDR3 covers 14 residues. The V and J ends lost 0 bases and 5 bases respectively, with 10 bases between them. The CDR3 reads CAISESDQGETQYF. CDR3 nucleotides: TGTGCCATCAGTGAGTCGGATCAAGGGGAGACCCAGTACTTC.

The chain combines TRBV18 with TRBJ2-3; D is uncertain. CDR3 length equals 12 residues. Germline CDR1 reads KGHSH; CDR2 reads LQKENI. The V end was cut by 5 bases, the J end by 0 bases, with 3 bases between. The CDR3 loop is CASSTSTDTQYF. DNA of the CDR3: TGTGCCAGCTCAACTAGCACAGATACGCAGTATTTT.

The CDR3 nucleotides are TGTGCCAGCAGCTTAGGCTGGGACAGGGGGCTGGGTGGCTACACCTTC. The encoded protein is CASSLGWDRGLGGYTF. The chain combines TRBV7-8 with TRBJ1-2, with 12 bases aligning to TRBD1. The V and J ends lost 1 base and 7 bases, in that order; junction bases with no gene match: 7. This CDR3 is 16 amino acids long. Germline CDR1 and CDR2: SGHVS and FQNEAQ. The full variable domain, with the rest looked up from reference TRBV7-8 and TRBJ1-2, is GAGVSQSPRYKVAKRGQDVALRCDPISGHVSLFWYQQALGQGPEFLTYFQNEAQLDKSGLPSDRFFAERPEGSVSTLKIQRTQQEDSAVYLCASSLGWDRGLGGYTFGSGTRLTVV.

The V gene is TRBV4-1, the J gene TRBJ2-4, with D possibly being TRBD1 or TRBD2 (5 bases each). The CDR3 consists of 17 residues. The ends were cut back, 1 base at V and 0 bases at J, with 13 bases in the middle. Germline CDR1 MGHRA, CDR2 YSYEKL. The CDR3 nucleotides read TGCGCCAGCAGCCAAGTAATGGTGGGGGTAGCCAAAAACATTCAGTACTTC. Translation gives CASSQVMVGVAKNIQYF.

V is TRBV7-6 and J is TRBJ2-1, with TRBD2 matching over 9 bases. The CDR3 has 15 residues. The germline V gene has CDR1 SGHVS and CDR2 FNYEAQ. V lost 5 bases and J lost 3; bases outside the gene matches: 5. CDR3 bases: TGTGCCAGCAGCGAACAAGCGGGGGGCTACAATGAGCAGTTCTTC. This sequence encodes CASSEQAGGYNEQFF. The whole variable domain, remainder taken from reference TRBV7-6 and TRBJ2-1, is GAGVSQSPRYKVTKRGQDVALRCDPISGHVSLYWYRQALGQGPEFLTYFNYEAQQDKSGLPNDRFSAERPEGSISTLTIQRTEQRDSAMYRCASSEQAGGYNEQFFGPGTRLTVL.

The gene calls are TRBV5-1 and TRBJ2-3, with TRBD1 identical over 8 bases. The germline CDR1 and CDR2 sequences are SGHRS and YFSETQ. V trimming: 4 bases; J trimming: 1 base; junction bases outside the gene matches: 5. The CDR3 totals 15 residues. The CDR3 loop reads CASSTQDRGTDTQYF. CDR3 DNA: TGCGCCAGCAGCACCCAGGACAGGGGCACAGATACGCAGTATTTT.

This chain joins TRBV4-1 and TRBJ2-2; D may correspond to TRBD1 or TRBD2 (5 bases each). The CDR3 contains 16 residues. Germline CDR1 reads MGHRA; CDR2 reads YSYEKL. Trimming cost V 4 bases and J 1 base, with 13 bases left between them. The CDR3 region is CASSPWGPGNTGELFF. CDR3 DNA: TGCGCCAGCAGCCCCTGGGGACCCGGGAACACCGGGGAGCTGTTTTTT.

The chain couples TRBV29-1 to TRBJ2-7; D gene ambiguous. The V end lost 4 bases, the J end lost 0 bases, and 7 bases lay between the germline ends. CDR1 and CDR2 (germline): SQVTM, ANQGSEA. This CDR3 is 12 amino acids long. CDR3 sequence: CSVAESSYEQYF. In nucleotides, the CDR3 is TGCAGCGTTGCCGAGAGCTCCTACGAGCAGTACTTC.

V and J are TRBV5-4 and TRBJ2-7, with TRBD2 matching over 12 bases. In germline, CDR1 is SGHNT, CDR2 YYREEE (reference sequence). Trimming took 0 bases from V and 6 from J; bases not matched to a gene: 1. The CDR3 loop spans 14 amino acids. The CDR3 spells CASSLGLAGVEQYF. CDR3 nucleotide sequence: TGTGCCAGCAGCTTGGGACTAGCGGGAGTCGAGCAGTACTTC.

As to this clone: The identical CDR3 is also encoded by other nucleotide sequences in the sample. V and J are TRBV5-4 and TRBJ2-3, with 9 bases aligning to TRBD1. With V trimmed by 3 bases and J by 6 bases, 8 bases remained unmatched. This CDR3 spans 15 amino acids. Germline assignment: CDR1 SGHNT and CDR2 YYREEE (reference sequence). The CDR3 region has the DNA TGTGCCAGCAGCTCGACAGGGGGGGGACCGGATACGCAGTATTTT. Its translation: CASSSTGGGPDTQYF.

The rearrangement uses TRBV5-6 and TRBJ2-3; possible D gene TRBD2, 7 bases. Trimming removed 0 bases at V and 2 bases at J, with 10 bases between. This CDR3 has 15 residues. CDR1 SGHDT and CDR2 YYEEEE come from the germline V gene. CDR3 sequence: CASSLVGGLTDTQYF. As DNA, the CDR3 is TGTGCCAGCAGCTTGGTCGGGGGGCTCACAGATACGCAGTATTTT.

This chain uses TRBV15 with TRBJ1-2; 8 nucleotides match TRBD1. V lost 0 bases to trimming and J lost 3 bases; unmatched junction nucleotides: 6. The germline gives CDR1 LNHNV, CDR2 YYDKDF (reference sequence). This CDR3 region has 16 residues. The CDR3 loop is CATSRDRQGHDYGYTF. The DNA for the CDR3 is TGTGCCACCAGCAGAGACCGACAGGGGCACGACTATGGCTACACCTTC.

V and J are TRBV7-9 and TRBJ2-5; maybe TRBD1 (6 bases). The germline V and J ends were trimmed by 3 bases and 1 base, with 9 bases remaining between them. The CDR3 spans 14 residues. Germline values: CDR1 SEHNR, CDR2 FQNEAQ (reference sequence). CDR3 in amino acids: CASSFGQSQETQYF. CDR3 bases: TGTGCCAGCAGCTTCGGACAGAGCCAAGAGACCCAGTACTTC.

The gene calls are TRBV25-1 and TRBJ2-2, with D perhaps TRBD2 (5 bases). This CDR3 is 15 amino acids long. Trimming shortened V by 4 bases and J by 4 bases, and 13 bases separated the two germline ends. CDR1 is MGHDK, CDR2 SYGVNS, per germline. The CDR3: CASSGLERVTGELFF. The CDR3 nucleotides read TGTGCCAGCAGTGGCCTTGAGAGGGTCACCGGGGAGCTGTTTTTT. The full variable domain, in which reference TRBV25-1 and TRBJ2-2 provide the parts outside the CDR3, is EADIYQTPRYLVIGTGKKITLECSQTMGHDKMYWYQQDPGMELHLIHYSYGVNSTEKGDLSSESTVSRIRTEHFPLTLESARPSHTSQYLCASSGLERVTGELFFGEGSRLTVL.

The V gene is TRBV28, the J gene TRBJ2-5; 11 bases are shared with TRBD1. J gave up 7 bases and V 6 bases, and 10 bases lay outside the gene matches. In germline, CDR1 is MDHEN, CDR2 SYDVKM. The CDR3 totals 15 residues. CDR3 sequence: CASRGQGGFEGTQYF. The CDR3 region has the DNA TGTGCCAGCAGGGGACAGGGGGGGTTCGAGGGGACCCAGTACTTC.

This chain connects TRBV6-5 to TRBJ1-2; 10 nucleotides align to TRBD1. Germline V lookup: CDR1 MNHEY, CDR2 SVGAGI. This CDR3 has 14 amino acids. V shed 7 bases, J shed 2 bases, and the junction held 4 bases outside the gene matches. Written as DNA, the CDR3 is TGTGCCAGCAATAGGGGACAGGGGAACTATGGCTACACCTTC. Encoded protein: CASNRGQGNYGYTF.

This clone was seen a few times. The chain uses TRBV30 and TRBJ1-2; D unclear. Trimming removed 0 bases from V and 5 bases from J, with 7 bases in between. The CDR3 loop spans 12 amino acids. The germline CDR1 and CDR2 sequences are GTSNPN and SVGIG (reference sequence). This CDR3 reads CAWSVAGYGYTF. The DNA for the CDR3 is TGTGCCTGGAGTGTCGCGGGGTATGGCTACACCTTC.

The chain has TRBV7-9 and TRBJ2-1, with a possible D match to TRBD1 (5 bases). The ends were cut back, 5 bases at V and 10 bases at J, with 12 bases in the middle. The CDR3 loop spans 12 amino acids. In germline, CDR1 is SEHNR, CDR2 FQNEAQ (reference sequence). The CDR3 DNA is TGTGCCAGCAGCCGCGACAGTGGGGAGCAGTTCTTC. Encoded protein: CASSRDSGEQFF.

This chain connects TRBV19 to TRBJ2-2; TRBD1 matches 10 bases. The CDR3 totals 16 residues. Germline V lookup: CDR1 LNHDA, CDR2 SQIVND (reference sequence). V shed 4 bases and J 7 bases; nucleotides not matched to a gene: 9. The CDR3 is CASSKGQGRLVGELFF. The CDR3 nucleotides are TGTGCCAGTAGTAAGGGACAGGGGCGTCTGGTCGGGGAGCTGTTTTTT.

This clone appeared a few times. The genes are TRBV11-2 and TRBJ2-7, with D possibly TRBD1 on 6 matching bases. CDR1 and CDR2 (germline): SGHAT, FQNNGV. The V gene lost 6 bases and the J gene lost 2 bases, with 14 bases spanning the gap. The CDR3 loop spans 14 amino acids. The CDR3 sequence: CASRGAGFPYEQYF. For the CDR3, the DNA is TGTGCCAGCAGGGGGGCAGGGTTTCCCTACGAGCAGTACTTC.